The T cell receptor (beta chain) described here comes from a study of T cell responses to AZD1222 COVID-19 vaccine. The trim removed 1 base at V and 0 bases at J, leaving 9 bases unmatched. This CDR3 region has 19 residues. From germline, CDR1 is LGHNA and CDR2 YSLEER. Method: immunoSEQ multiplex PCR; TCRdb's copy keeps in-frame clones and lacks some. The repertoire consists of some 170,000 clones, with 70% to 90% occurring once and the leading ten covering approximately 1.6%. The genes are TRBV4-3 and TRBJ2-2; 9 bases are shared with TRBD2. The receptor's source is an adult in good health. This material consisted of peripheral blood, taken on day 0 of AZD1222 vaccination. The CDR3 sequence: CASSQVPTSGFANTGELFF. The CDR3 bases are TGCGCCAGCAGCCAAGTCCCGACTAGCGGCTTCGCGAACACCGGGGAGCTGTTTTTT.